One sample yielded the 24 T cell receptor beta chains listed below, sequenced in a study of blood T cell repertoires in COVID-19. Profiling relied on immunoSEQ multiplex PCR, and the TCRdb table lists in-frame clones only, not all of them. The top ten clones hold about 1.8% of a sample with approximately 280,000 clones, nearly 90% of them seen once. The sequencing sample was made of PBMCs or T cells enriched from blood (not recorded which). All receptors come from a woman between 18 and 30 years old with acute COVID-19.

This chain connects TRBV3-1 (or the pseudogene TRBV3-2) to TRBJ2-7, with TRBD1 identical over 12 bases. The CDR3 has 16 amino acids. Germline V lookup: CDR1 LGHDT, CDR2 YNNKEL (reference sequence). The V and J ends lost 0 bases and 4 bases, in that order; junction bases with no gene match: 4. The CDR3 nucleotides are TGTGCCAGCAGCCAAGATCGGGGACAGGGGGCGTACGAGCAGTACTTC. Protein: CASSQDRGQGAYEQYF.

The chain combines TRBV5-1 with TRBJ2-7; TRBD2 aligns across 10 bases. The V segment lost 0 bases and the J segment 2 bases; nucleotides outside the gene matches: 2. In germline, CDR1 is SGHRS, CDR2 YFSETQ. CDR3 length equals 15 residues. CDR3 sequence (DNA): TGCGCCAGCAGCTTGGTACTAGCGGGACCCTACGAGCAGTACTTC. It yields the protein CASSLVLAGPYEQYF.

The V and J genes are TRBV7-8 and TRBJ1-5; tentatively, D is TRBD1 (5 bases). Per the germline V gene, CDR1 is SGHVS and CDR2 is FQNEAQ. The CDR3 totals 15 residues. The V end lost 5 bases, the J end lost 5 bases, and 16 bases lay between the germline ends. The DNA for the CDR3 is TGTGCCAGCAGCGGCAGCCGGGGGACCGATCAGCCCCAGCATTTT. As protein: CASSGSRGTDQPQHF.

The chain combines TRBV7-2 with TRBJ2-5; the D gene is possibly TRBD2 (5 bases). V lost 5 bases to trimming and J lost 6 bases, with 13 bases between them. The V gene's germline CDR1 is SGHTA and CDR2 FQGNSA. There are 13 residues in the CDR3. The CDR3 is CASSPIGVQTQYF. In DNA, the CDR3 is TGTGCCAGCAGCCCCATCGGGGTGCAGACCCAGTACTTC.

This clone was found a few times. The chain recombines TRBV19 with TRBJ1-1; 7 bases align to TRBD1. Looked up from germline, CDR1 is LNHDA and CDR2 is SQIVND (reference sequence). The junction had 8 bases not matched to a gene; V was cut back by 3 bases and J by 1 base. CDR3 length: 16 residues. The CDR3 here is CASSMYGRGENTEAFF. In DNA form, the CDR3 reads TGTGCCAGTAGTATGTACGGCAGGGGGGAGAACACTGAAGCTTTCTTT. Full variable domain (missing parts from reference TRBV19 and TRBJ1-1): DGGITQSPKYLFRKEGQNVTLSCEQNLNHDAMYWYRQDPGQGLRLIYYSQIVNDFQKGDIAEGYSVSREKKESFPLTVTSAQKNPTAFYLCASSMYGRGENTEAFFGQGTRLTVV.

This chain joins TRBV18 and TRBJ1-5; D remains ambiguous. CDR1 and CDR2 from the germline V gene are KGHSH and LQKENI. This CDR3 is built from 16 residues. With 2 bases removed from V and 3 bases from J, the gap between germline ends came to 14 bases. The CDR3 protein is CASSPVSGTFNQPQHF. CDR3 coding DNA: TGTGCCAGCTCACCAGTGTCAGGAACGTTCAATCAGCCCCAGCATTTT.

The chain has TRBV5-1 and TRBJ1-3; 7 bases map to TRBD1. The ends lost 7 bases at V and 2 bases at J; junction bases unmatched: 3. Germline V gene lookup returns CDR1 SGHRS and CDR2 YFSETQ. This CDR3 is built from 13 residues. DNA of the CDR3: TGCGCCAGCCGACAGGGAGCTGGAAACACCATATATTTT. Residues: CASRQGAGNTIYF.

This chain connects TRBV9 to TRBJ1-2; 8 nucleotides align to TRBD1. The germline gives CDR1 SGDLS, CDR2 YYNGEE. V was clipped by 0 bases and J by 8 bases; unmatched bases: 6. This CDR3 comprises 14 residues. The CDR3 here is CASSVAGTGRGYTF. For the CDR3, the DNA is TGTGCCAGCAGCGTAGCCGGGACAGGTCGGGGCTACACCTTC.

This clone was seen only a few times. This chain joins TRBV18 and TRBJ2-2; 12 positions match TRBD2. The germline V gene has CDR1 KGHSH and CDR2 LQKENI. With 0 bases clipped from V and 8 bases from J, the junction kept 4 bases outside the gene matches. This CDR3 region has 16 residues. CDR3: CASSPPLAGGPGELFF. For the CDR3, the DNA is TGTGCCAGCTCACCACCACTAGCGGGAGGACCTGGGGAGCTGTTTTTT.

This clone was counted once. V gene TRBV19 combines with J gene TRBJ1-6; unclear D gene. The CDR3 contains 12 residues. Trimming took 3 bases from V and 7 from J, leaving 4 bases between them. Germline-derived CDR1 and CDR2 are LNHDA and SQIVND (reference sequence). CDR3 residues: CASSIRNSPLHF. CDR3 coding DNA: TGTGCCAGTAGTATTCGGAATTCACCCCTCCACTTT. Combining the CDR3 with reference TRBV19 and TRBJ1-6 gives the whole variable domain DGGITQSPKYLFRKEGQNVTLSCEQNLNHDAMYWYRQDPGQGLRLIYYSQIVNDFQKGDIAEGYSVSREKKESFPLTVTSAQKNPTAFYLCASSIRNSPLHFGNGTRLTVT.

The chain is built from TRBV28 and TRBJ2-1; 9 bases agree with TRBD2. This CDR3 region has 14 residues. V shed 5 bases, J shed 5 bases, and the junction held 4 bases outside the gene matches. Germline CDR1 reads MDHEN; CDR2 reads SYDVKM. CDR3 DNA: TGTGCCAGCAGTCCAGCGGGAGGCGACAATGAGCAGTTCTTC. Translation gives CASSPAGGDNEQFF. Together with reference TRBV28 and TRBJ2-1, the CDR3 gives the full variable domain: DVKVTQSSRYLVKRTGEKVFLECVQDMDHENMFWYRQDPGLGLRLIYFSYDVKMKEKGDIPEGYSVSREKKERFSLILESASTNQTSMYLCASSPAGGDNEQFFGPGTRLTVL.

The CDR3 loop is CASSLGRGNQPQHF. CDR3 in DNA: TGTGCCAGCAGTTTAGGGCGGGGGAATCAGCCCCAGCATTTT. The V gene is TRBV27, the J gene TRBJ1-5; tentative D call: TRBD1 (5 bases). The CDR3 has 14 amino acids. Trimming cost V 2 bases and J 4 bases, with 9 bases left between them. Germline V gene sequence: CDR1 MNHEY, CDR2 SMNVEV (reference sequence).

The chain links TRBV5-1 to TRBJ2-5; 10 nucleotides match TRBD2. The CDR3 is made up of 16 amino acids. With 0 bases clipped from V and 4 bases from J, the junction kept 6 bases outside the gene matches. Germline V gene sequence: CDR1 SGHRS, CDR2 YFSETQ. Here the CDR3 DNA reads TGCGCCAGCAGCTTGGCCGTAGCGGGAGGCGTAGAGACCCAGTACTTC. Its protein is CASSLAVAGGVETQYF.

V and J are TRBV7-9 and TRBJ2-2, with D perhaps matching TRBD1 (6 bases). This CDR3 region has 12 residues. The germline V gene encodes CDR1 SEHNR and CDR2 FQNEAQ (reference sequence). V gave up 5 bases and J gave up 11 bases, with 12 bases separating them. CDR3: CASSLNRAELFF. CDR3 nucleotide sequence: TGTGCCAGCAGCCTGAACAGGGCCGAGCTGTTTTTT.

This sequence joins TRBV10-3 and TRBJ2-1, with 9 bases that match TRBD2. The junction had 10 bases not matched to a gene; V was cut back by 6 bases and J by 7 bases. This CDR3 has 15 amino acids. CDR1 and CDR2 from the germline V gene are ENHRY and SYGVKD. CDR3 coding DNA: TGTGCCATCAGCGGGATAGCGGGAGAGGTTAATGAGCAGTTCTTC. Translation: CAISGIAGEVNEQFF.

J is TRBJ1-5 and V is TRBV24-1; D not resolved. The ends were cut back, 2 bases at V and 0 bases at J, with 13 bases in the middle. The CDR3 is made up of 17 amino acids. The germline V gene encodes CDR1 KGHDR and CDR2 SFDVKD. This CDR3 is CATSDSGYPYSNQPQHF. The CDR3 DNA sequence: TGTGCCACCAGTGATTCGGGGTACCCATATAGCAATCAGCCCCAGCATTTT.

The chain has TRBV7-2 and TRBJ1-1; TRBD1 aligns across 7 bases. Germline CDR1 SGHTA, CDR2 FQGNSA. The CDR3 covers 12 residues. J lost 11 bases, V lost 5 bases, and 8 bases had no gene match. The CDR3 loop is CASSLNRGFAFF. CDR3 sequence (DNA): TGTGCCAGCAGCCTGAACAGGGGTTTCGCTTTCTTT.

This clone has only a few counts. The V gene is TRBV28, the J gene TRBJ1-6; possible D gene TRBD1, 5 bases. Germline CDR1 reads MDHEN; CDR2 reads SYDVKM. Between the trimmed V and J ends, which lost 5 bases and 13 bases, there was a span of 18 bases. This CDR3 is 14 amino acids long. CDR3 loop: CASSTGQSLFPLHF. The CDR3 bases are TGTGCCAGCAGTACAGGACAATCACTTTTCCCCCTCCACTTT.

This rearrangement joins TRBV19 to TRBJ2-5, with D possibly being TRBD1 (6 bases). The CDR3 length is 13 residues. The germline V gene encodes CDR1 LNHDA and CDR2 SQIVND (reference sequence). V was trimmed by 5 bases and J by 1 base, leaving 8 bases between them. DNA of the CDR3: TGTGCCAGTAGTCGACAGGCCCAAGAGACCCAGTACTTC. Translation: CASSRQAQETQYF.

The genes are TRBV4-1 and TRBJ2-7; D is perhaps TRBD1 (5 bases). From germline, CDR1 is MGHRA and CDR2 YSYEKL. This CDR3 has 14 amino acids. Trimming took 1 base from V and 2 from J, leaving 9 bases between them. DNA for the CDR3: TGCGCCAGCAGCCAAGGCCCGGACACCTACGAGCAGTACTTC. Its protein is CASSQGPDTYEQYF.

This chain links TRBV28 with TRBJ1-5, with TRBD1 identical over 8 bases. This CDR3 contains 20 residues. V gave up 2 bases and J gave up 1 base; unmatched junction bases: 16. CDR1 and CDR2 (germline): MDHEN, SYDVKM. This CDR3 reads CASSLILMGGQVKSNQPQHF. CDR3 nucleotides: TGTGCCAGCAGTTTAATTTTAATGGGGGGACAGGTGAAGAGCAATCAGCCCCAGCATTTT.

This rearrangement joins TRBV19 to TRBJ1-2; 7 positions match TRBD1. Trimming cost V 3 bases and J 5 bases; bases outside gene matches: 6. This CDR3 comprises 14 residues. CDR1 LNHDA and CDR2 SQIVND come from the germline V gene (reference sequence). The CDR3 region has the DNA TGTGCCAGTAGTATCACAGGGGTTGTGTATGGCTACACCTTC. Protein sequence: CASSITGVVYGYTF. The entire variable domain, with the rest obtained from reference TRBV19 and TRBJ1-2, is as follows: DGGITQSPKYLFRKEGQNVTLSCEQNLNHDAMYWYRQDPGQGLRLIYYSQIVNDFQKGDIAEGYSVSREKKESFPLTVTSAQKNPTAFYLCASSITGVVYGYTFGSGTRLTVV.

This sequence joins TRBV6-5 and TRBJ2-1; TRBD2 agrees at 9 bases. This CDR3 is built from 15 residues. The germline gives CDR1 MNHEY, CDR2 SVGAGI. V lost 6 bases, J lost 2 bases, and 5 bases stayed unmatched. CDR3 amino acids: CASRRAGGPYNEQFF. The CDR3, as DNA: TGTGCCAGCAGGCGAGCGGGAGGACCCTACAATGAGCAGTTCTTC.

The rearrangement joins TRBV16 to TRBJ1-1; 9 nucleotides agree with TRBD1. J lost 3 bases, V lost 4 bases, and 9 bases had no gene match. The CDR3 length is 16 residues. Germline loops: CDR1 KGHSY, CDR2 FQNENV. The CDR3 loop reads CASSLTGGGGYTEAFF. CDR3 sequence (DNA): TGTGCCAGCAGCCTTACAGGGGGCGGCGGGTACACTGAAGCTTTCTTT.